A single sample is the source of the 10 T cell receptor beta chains below, sequenced in a study of T cells after somatic rescue of genetic block. Libraries were prepared by immunoSEQ multiplex PCR; TCRdb keeps only in-frame clonotypes and omits some of them. The sample shows more than 12,000 clones, 60% to 75% of them seen only once. The sample comprised peripheral blood mononuclear cells (PBMCs). Receptors originate from a man younger than 35.

In DNA form, the CDR3 reads TGTGCCAGCCGGCACAGGGTTTCCTACGAGCAGTACTTC. Its protein is CASRHRVSYEQYF. The V gene is TRBV6-5, the J gene TRBJ2-5, with D possibly being TRBD1 (6 bases). The J call may be incorrect, as the DNA end agrees better with TRBJ2-7. The CDR3 has 13 residues. CDR1 and CDR2 (germline): MNHEY, SVGAGI.

This clone occurred a few times. The chain couples TRBV7-9 to TRBJ2-7; tentative D call: TRBD2 (6 bases). The germline V gene encodes CDR1 SEHNR and CDR2 FQNEAQ (reference sequence). The CDR3 runs to 16 residues. With 4 bases removed from V and 4 bases from J, the gap between germline ends came to 20 bases. CDR3 region: CASSSPPGTVTYEQYF. In DNA form, the CDR3 reads TGTGCCAGCAGCTCCCCCCCCGGGACTGTAACTTACGAGCAGTACTTC.

This rearrangement joins TRBV9 to TRBJ2-5; TRBD1 or TRBD2 may be the D gene (5 bases each). The CDR3 loop spans 14 amino acids. V was clipped by 2 bases and J by 2 bases, with 10 bases between them. The germline V gene has CDR1 SGDLS and CDR2 YYNGEE. CDR3 sequence: CASSVLEGQETQYF. CDR3 nucleotide sequence: TGTGCCAGCAGCGTTCTAGAGGGGCAAGAGACCCAGTACTTC.

V and J are TRBV28 and TRBJ2-7; D gene uncertain. CDR1 is MDHEN, CDR2 SYDVKM, per germline. CDR3 length equals 14 residues. V shed 1 base and J shed 0 bases, with 7 bases lying between them. The CDR3 region is CASSLSVVSYEQYF. CDR3 nucleotides: TGTGCCAGCAGTTTATCTGTCGTCTCCTACGAGCAGTACTTC.

In its sample, this clone was seen a few times. The chain is built from TRBV28 and TRBJ2-3, with D tentatively TRBD2 (5 bases). The germline V gene encodes CDR1 MDHEN and CDR2 SYDVKM. V lost 6 bases, J lost 2 bases, and 12 bases lay in between. This CDR3 spans 14 amino acids. The CDR3, as DNA: TGTGCCAGCAGACCGCTAGCACACACAGATACGCAGTATTTT. It codes for CASRPLAHTDTQYF.

CDR3 amino acids: CSGGHNTGELFF. For the CDR3, the DNA is TGCAGCGGGGGACACAACACCGGGGAGCTGTTTTTT. This chain joins TRBV29-1 and TRBJ2-2, with a tentative D call TRBD1 (6 bases). The CDR3 loop spans 12 amino acids. Germline loops: CDR1 SQVTM, CDR2 ANQGSEA. The ends were cut back, 7 bases at V and 2 bases at J, with 8 bases in the middle.

This clone was detected a few times. This chain joins TRBV7-6 and TRBJ2-7; TRBD1 might be the D (5 bases). This CDR3 comprises 13 residues. The germline V gene has CDR1 SGHVS and CDR2 FNYEAQ. V was clipped by 3 bases and J by 3 bases, with 9 bases between them. The CDR3 nucleotides read TGTGCCAGCAGCTTCTTTCAGGGCTACGAGCAGTACTTC. This encodes CASSFFQGYEQYF.

CDR3 region: CATSRGGVKNYGYTF. CDR3 nucleotide sequence: TGTGCCACCAGCAGAGGGGGGGTTAAAAACTATGGCTACACCTTC. The chain joins TRBV15 to TRBJ1-2; D possibly corresponds to TRBD1 (5 bases). V dropped 1 base and J dropped 2 bases, with 11 bases sitting between them. The CDR3 is made up of 15 amino acids. Per germline, CDR1 LNHNV and CDR2 YYDKDF (reference sequence).

This chain uses TRBV27 with TRBJ1-5, with 9 bases that match TRBD1. The CDR3 runs to 18 residues. Germline CDR1 MNHEY, CDR2 SMNVEV (reference sequence). J lost 3 bases, V lost 6 bases, and 15 bases had no gene match. CDR3 DNA: TGTGCCAGCAGAGGGACAGGGAATGGACCTCTGATCAATCAGCCCCAGCATTTT. Translation gives CASRGTGNGPLINQPQHF.

This clone was found once. The V and J genes are TRBV30 and TRBJ1-2, with D possibly matching TRBD1 (6 bases). The CDR3 consists of 15 residues. CDR1 GTSNPN and CDR2 SVGIG come from the germline V gene (reference sequence). The V end lost 0 bases, the J end lost 2 bases, and 13 bases lay between the germline ends. The CDR3 DNA is TGTGCCTGGAGTGTAGGAGGGGGGGGGAACTATGGCTACACCTTC. Protein product: CAWSVGGGGNYGYTF.